This TCR beta chain originates from a study of blood T cell repertoires in COVID-19. Study-wide context: From T cells, B-cell-depleted T cells, or PBMCs came the material, which was cDNA or gDNA.

Generated by immunoSEQ multiplex PCR, the TCRdb table keeps only in-frame clones and is missing some. There are roughly 310,000 clones in the sample; 88% occur only once, and 3.5% to 4.5% lies in the top ten. Trimming removed 2 bases from V and 7 bases from J, with 9 bases in between. This CDR3 region has 12 residues. Germline V CDR1 and CDR2: SGHRS, YFSETQ. The chain has TRBV5-1 and TRBJ1-2, with D perhaps TRBD1 (6 bases). The TCR comes from a woman in her 50s with active or convalescent COVID-19. The sample taken for sequencing was peripheral blood. The CDR3 loop is CASSLTGLGYTF. The DNA of the CDR3 is TGCGCCAGCAGCTTAACAGGGCTTGGCTACACCTTC.